This T cell receptor (beta chain) comes out of a study of a mutant IDH1 vaccine in newly diagnosed glioma. Study-wide background: With temozolomide cycles, or 4-6 weeks after radiotherapy alone, vaccination was started. Patients were pretreated with radiotherapy, temozolomide, or both, mostly both. Study-level points and caveats: Shifts in the top peripheral T cell clonotypes seemed unrelated to pseudoprogression.

The sample's time point: week 35, safety follow-up. Every single dose of the vaccine, 300 ug of mutant IDH1 20-mer peptide, came with topical imiquimod. At weeks 1, 3, 5, 7, 11, 15, 19 and 23, patients received a vaccination, eight in all. Germline V gives CDR1 SGHRS, CDR2 YFSETQ. This CDR3 has 19 amino acids. V gave up 0 bases and J gave up 0 bases; unmatched junction bases: 10. Points on this clone: Its target is not known.

Repertoires were generated with immunoSEQ multiplex PCR, while TCRdb's copy carries only in-frame clones and drops some. The sample yields about 41,000 clones, roughly nine tenths seen once. The input for sequencing was PBMCs, taken from a glioma patient whose treatment included an IDH1 peptide vaccine. The source of this sequence is a man aged 40-49 years with glioma. The chain uses TRBV5-1 and TRBJ2-3; the match to TRBD1 covers 10 bases. The CDR3 nucleotides read TGCGCCAGCAGCTTGGGTACCGGGACAGGGGCTATTAGCACAGATACGCAGTATTTT. This encodes CASSLGTGTGAISTDTQYF.